This TCR beta chain is drawn from a study of blood T cell repertoires in COVID-19. CDR3 length: 16 amino acids. In germline, CDR1 is MGHRA, CDR2 YSYEKL. Trimming removed 0 bases from V and 8 bases from J; junction bases left unmatched: 9. Using immunoSEQ multiplex PCR, the repertoire was profiled, and TCRdb retains in-frame clones only, with some absent. The sample shows about 380,000 clones, approximately 90% of them seen only once. Sequencing was done on a sample of PBMCs or T cells enriched from blood (not recorded which). The rearrangement joins TRBV4-1 to TRBJ1-4; 7 bases match TRBD1. The receptor comes from a woman aged 18-29 years who had recovered from COVID-19. CDR3 protein: CASSQEGRDSSEKLFF. In DNA, the CDR3 is TGCGCCAGCAGCCAAGAGGGCCGGGACAGTTCCGAAAAACTGTTTTTT.